The 28 T cell receptor beta chains below were found in one sample sequenced in a study of shared clonotypes between healthy human individuals. Using immunoSEQ multiplex PCR, the repertoire was profiled, and TCRdb retains in-frame clones only, with some absent. The data hold about a million clones, with around four fifths observed a single time. Input material: memory CD4+ T cells sorted from blood. The subset here: CD45RA-negative fraction. These receptors were obtained from a man aged 18 to 29 in good health.

The V and J genes are TRBV10-1 and TRBJ2-2; no definite D call. The V gene's germline CDR1 is WNHNN and CDR2 SYGVQD (reference sequence). V gave up 5 bases and J gave up 3 bases, with 10 bases separating them. The CDR3 runs 14 residues. CDR3 loop: CASSSDRDTGELFF. The CDR3 DNA is TGCGCCAGCAGTTCGGACCGGGACACCGGGGAGCTGTTTTTT.

V is TRBV6-4 and J is TRBJ2-2; no clear D. The CDR3 runs to 14 residues. Per the germline V gene, CDR1 is MRHNA and CDR2 is SNTAGT. V gave up 3 bases and J gave up 3 bases, with 8 bases separating them. The CDR3 reads CASSEGRDTGELFF. In nucleotides, the CDR3 is TGTGCCAGCAGTGAGGGAAGGGACACCGGGGAGCTGTTTTTT.

Concerning this clone: Other DNA sequences from this sample encode an identical CDR3 as well. The rearrangement links TRBV6-1 to TRBJ1-5; no reliable D call. From germline, CDR1 is MNHNS and CDR2 SASEGT. The CDR3 has 13 residues. The germline V and J ends were trimmed by 3 bases and 4 bases, with 7 bases remaining between them. CDR3 loop: CASSEWGNQPQHF. The CDR3 coding sequence is TGTGCCAGCAGTGAGTGGGGAAATCAGCCCCAGCATTTT.

This chain joins TRBV5-4 and TRBJ1-2; D may be TRBD1 (6 bases). This CDR3 contains 14 residues. CDR1 is SGHNT and CDR2 is YYREEE in the germline V gene (reference sequence). Deletions cut 5 bases from V and 3 bases from J, with 14 bases between. The CDR3 loop is CASRPDRSDYGYTF. CDR3 nucleotides: TGTGCCAGCAGACCAGACAGGTCGGACTATGGCTACACCTTC.

The chain carries TRBV27 and TRBJ2-7, with D uncertain. V lost 6 bases and J lost 2, with 14 bases in between. This CDR3 has 14 amino acids. Germline lookup yields CDR1 MNHEY and CDR2 SMNVEV (reference sequence). CDR3 loop: CASRPTPTTYEQYF. CDR3 sequence (DNA): TGTGCCAGCAGACCCACACCAACGACCTACGAGCAGTACTTC.

The rearrangement links TRBV6-1 to TRBJ1-5; D is unclear. This CDR3 is 14 amino acids long. Trimming shortened V by 6 bases and J by 2 bases, and 11 bases separated the two germline ends. From germline, CDR1 is MNHNS and CDR2 SASEGT. The CDR3 reads CASRSGFGNQPQHF. The CDR3 DNA reads TGTGCCAGCAGGTCTGGGTTTGGCAATCAGCCCCAGCATTTT.

Remarks on this clone: The sample has other DNA sequences that encode this CDR3 too. V is TRBV10-3 and J is TRBJ1-2; maybe TRBD1 (5 bases). With 4 bases removed from V and 2 bases from J, the gap between germline ends came to 5 bases. This CDR3 is 12 amino acids long. Germline loops: CDR1 ENHRY, CDR2 SYGVKD. CDR3 in amino acids: CAISGTNYGYTF. The DNA of the CDR3 is TGTGCCATCAGTGGGACAAACTATGGCTACACCTTC.

V and J are TRBV18 and TRBJ2-5; D gene unclear. The CDR3 covers 13 residues. The ends were cut back, 3 bases at V and 3 bases at J, with 8 bases in the middle. Germline CDR1 is KGHSH and CDR2 is LQKENI. CDR3 nucleotide sequence: TGTGCCAGCTCACCGATGGCAGAAGAGACCCAGTACTTC. This gives the protein CASSPMAEETQYF.

V gene TRBV2 combines with J gene TRBJ1-6; a weak D match, TRBD1 (6 bases). Looked up from germline, CDR1 is SNHLY and CDR2 is FYNNEI. CDR3 size: 14 residues. Trimming removed 8 bases from V and 5 bases from J, with 13 bases in between. In DNA, the CDR3 is TGTGCCAGCGTGCGAGGACAGAATAATTCACCCCTCCACTTT. It is translated as CASVRGQNNSPLHF. Using reference TRBV2 and TRBJ1-6 for the parts outside the CDR3, the full variable domain is EPEVTQTPSHQVTQMGQEVILRCVPISNHLYFYWYRQILGQKVEFLVSFYNNEISEKSEIFDDQFSVERPDGSNFTLKIRSTKLEDSAMYFCASVRGQNNSPLHFGNGTRLTVT.

The chain recombines TRBV5-1 with TRBJ2-2; D ambiguous. The germline gives CDR1 SGHRS, CDR2 YFSETQ. The length of the CDR3 is 12 residues. The V end was cut by 4 bases, the J end by 15 bases, with 16 bases between. CDR3 DNA: TGCGCCAGCAGCGCCGACTCCGGGCTGTTGTTTTTT. Protein: CASSADSGLLFF.

The chain joins TRBV7-2 to TRBJ2-1; D remains unclear. The CDR3 contains 13 residues. Trimming removed 5 bases at V and 8 bases at J, with 13 bases between. Germline V CDR1 and CDR2: SGHTA, FQGNSA. The CDR3 DNA reads TGTGCCAGCAGCCCCCCTCTCAGCGATGAGCAGTTCTTC. It translates to CASSPPLSDEQFF.

The chain recombines TRBV6-1 with TRBJ2-7; D ambiguous. The germline V gene encodes CDR1 MNHNS and CDR2 SASEGT. The V gene lost 7 bases and the J gene lost 5 bases, with 6 bases spanning the gap. CDR3 length: 10 amino acids. CDR3 in amino acids: CASKQNEQYF. The CDR3, as DNA: TGTGCCAGCAAGCAGAACGAGCAGTACTTC.

Concerning this clone itself: Other nucleotide sequences in the sample specify the same CDR3. This chain connects TRBV4-1 to TRBJ2-1, with D hard to call. V was pared by 0 bases and J by 9 bases, with 6 bases between. Germline V CDR1 and CDR2: MGHRA, YSYEKL. This CDR3 comprises 12 residues. The CDR3 region is CASSQEVGEQFF. The DNA of the CDR3 is TGCGCCAGCAGCCAAGAAGTGGGTGAGCAGTTCTTC.

The chain recombines TRBV7-2 with TRBJ2-3, with a weak D call TRBD2 (6 bases). Germline CDR1 reads SGHTA; CDR2 reads FQGNSA. V gave up 4 bases and J gave up 1 base, with 15 bases separating them. The CDR3 extends over 16 amino acids. CDR3 sequence (DNA): TGTGCCAGCAGCTCCCGACTAGTGGGGGGCACAGATACGCAGTATTTT. This encodes CASSSRLVGGTDTQYF.

The CDR3 protein is CASSLEVGQGAREKLFF. Here the CDR3 DNA reads TGCGCCAGCAGCTTGGAAGTGGGACAGGGGGCGCGTGAAAAACTGTTTTTT. This chain links TRBV5-1 with TRBJ1-4, with 12 bases aligning to TRBD1. The CDR3 extends over 17 amino acids. Germline V gene lookup returns CDR1 SGHRS and CDR2 YFSETQ. After removal of 0 bases from V and 7 bases from J, the junction contained 7 bases not matched to a gene.

The genes are TRBV2 and TRBJ2-7; possible D gene TRBD2, 5 bases. The CDR3 runs to 13 residues. The germline V gene has CDR1 SNHLY and CDR2 FYNNEI. Trimming shortened V by 7 bases and J by 3 bases, and 13 bases separated the two germline ends. The CDR3 DNA reads TGTGCCAGCAAAGGAATAGCGAACTACGAGCAGTACTTC. Its protein product is CASKGIANYEQYF.

This clone was observed a single time. The chain links TRBV4-1 to TRBJ1-5; D is unresolved. This CDR3 is 12 amino acids long. Germline values: CDR1 MGHRA, CDR2 YSYEKL. Trimming shortened V by 1 base and J by 7 bases, and 5 bases separated the two germline ends. DNA for the CDR3: TGCGCCAGCAGCCAAGGTGAACAGCCCCAGCATTTT. This codes for CASSQGEQPQHF.

This clone was counted a few times. This rearrangement joins TRBV5-1 to TRBJ2-2; a possible D gene is TRBD1 (6 bases). V lost 5 bases and J lost 0, with 11 bases in between. The CDR3 contains 15 residues. From germline, CDR1 is SGHRS and CDR2 YFSETQ. The CDR3 region is CASRRDTANTGELFF. The CDR3 nucleotides read TGCGCCAGCAGGAGGGACACCGCGAACACCGGGGAGCTGTTTTTT.

As to this clone: Other DNA sequences within the sample encode an identical CDR3. V is TRBV4-3 and J is TRBJ2-3, with 9 bases identical to TRBD1. The germline gives CDR1 LGHNA, CDR2 YSLEER. Trimming cost V 0 bases and J 1 base; bases outside gene matches: 2. The CDR3 covers 16 residues. DNA of the CDR3: TGCGCCAGCAGCCAAGACTGGGACAGGGGCACAGATACGCAGTATTTT. Its translation: CASSQDWDRGTDTQYF.

J is TRBJ1-1 and V is TRBV30; D is possibly TRBD1 (6 bases). The length of the CDR3 is 15 residues. The V and J ends lost 2 bases and 0 bases respectively, with 13 bases between them. From germline, CDR1 is GTSNPN and CDR2 SVGIG (reference sequence). The CDR3 sequence: CAWSTTGTMNTEAFF. The CDR3 nucleotides read TGTGCCTGGAGTACAACCGGGACAATGAACACTGAAGCTTTCTTT.

In this sample, this clone turned up a few times. Other nucleotide sequences from this sample produce the same CDR3. The CDR3 nucleotides read TGTGCCAGCAGCTTACGGGCGGGTGGGAGCTCCTACGAGCAGTACTTC. Translating it yields CASSLRAGGSSYEQYF. The V and J genes are TRBV7-2 and TRBJ2-7; a possible D gene is TRBD2 (5 bases). CDR1 and CDR2 (germline): SGHTA, FQGNSA. The CDR3 is 16 residues long. V was shortened by 2 bases and J by 0 bases, with 14 bases between the two germline ends.

In this sample, this clone turned up once. The rearrangement joins TRBV5-6 to TRBJ1-5, with TRBD1 matching over 9 bases. The germline V gene has CDR1 SGHDT and CDR2 YYEEEE. V lost 0 bases, J lost 7 bases, and 14 bases stayed unmatched. This CDR3 comprises 18 residues. Here the CDR3 DNA reads TGTGCCAGCAGCTTGGGGGACAGGGCTCCGGGAGGGGGACAGCCCCAGCATTTT. This gives the protein CASSLGDRAPGGGQPQHF.

V and J are TRBV28 and TRBJ1-5; 10 bases match TRBD1. Trimming took 3 bases from V and 5 from J; bases not matched to a gene: 7. The CDR3 runs 16 residues. The germline CDR1 and CDR2 sequences are MDHEN and SYDVKM. This CDR3 reads CASSFLGQGVYQPQHF. The CDR3, as DNA: TGTGCCAGCAGTTTCTTAGGACAGGGGGTTTATCAGCCCCAGCATTTT.

The chain has TRBV25-1 and TRBJ1-4; unclear D gene. Germline-derived CDR1 and CDR2 are MGHDK and SYGVNS. The CDR3 is 14 residues long. The germline V and J ends were trimmed by 3 bases and 4 bases, with 9 bases remaining between them. As DNA, the CDR3 is TGTGCCAGCAGTGACAGGCAGCTTAATGAAAAACTGTTTTTT. Translation gives CASSDRQLNEKLFF.

This clone was found a few times. The rearrangement joins TRBV7-9 to TRBJ1-5, with 9 bases that match TRBD1. The CDR3 has 17 residues. Germline trimming cut 5 bases from V and 2 bases from J; bases unmatched to any gene: 10. Per germline, CDR1 SEHNR and CDR2 FQNEAQ (reference sequence). CDR3 bases: TGTGCCAGCAGCCGAACAGGGGGCGCCGGTGGCAATCAGCCCCAGCATTTT. Protein: CASSRTGGAGGNQPQHF.

The chain couples TRBV4-3 to TRBJ2-1, with D unresolved. This CDR3 has 17 residues. V was shortened by 1 base and J by 2 bases, with 15 bases between the two germline ends. Germline V CDR1 and CDR2: LGHNA, YSLEER. CDR3 sequence reads: CASSQGPGLDPYNEQFF. In DNA, the CDR3 is TGCGCCAGCAGCCAAGGCCCCGGGCTAGACCCCTACAATGAGCAGTTCTTC.

This clone was counted between two and nine times. V is TRBV21-1 and J is TRBJ1-5; the table's D call of TRBD1 was not tested on the DNA. TRBV21-1 is a pseudogene segment. CDR3 length equals 16 residues. For the CDR3, the DNA is TGTGCCAGCAGCAGAGTATCTAGGGTCAGGGCACAGCCCCAGCATTTT. This sequence encodes CASSRVSRVRAQPQHF.

On this clone: Other DNA sequences of this sample code for an identical CDR3. The chain has TRBV7-9 and TRBJ1-1; D uncertain. The germline V gene encodes CDR1 SEHNR and CDR2 FQNEAQ (reference sequence). The CDR3 has 13 amino acids. Between the trimmed V and J ends, which lost 5 bases and 2 bases, there was a span of 9 bases. CDR3 sequence: CASSLSSNTEAFF. The CDR3 DNA reads TGTGCCAGCAGCCTAAGCTCCAACACTGAAGCTTTCTTT.